These 19 T cell receptor beta chains originate from one sample sequenced in a study of blood T cell repertoires in COVID-19. Profiling relied on immunoSEQ multiplex PCR, and the TCRdb table lists in-frame clones only, not all of them. The sample contains 81,000 or so clones, over 75% of which appear only once. Specimen: peripheral blood. These receptors all stem from a human donor in a cohort sampled during active COVID-19.

This chain joins TRBV6-5 and TRBJ2-1, with 11 bases identical to TRBD2. This CDR3 is 15 amino acids long. The V and J ends lost 8 bases and 8 bases, in that order; junction bases with no gene match: 11. Germline CDR1 and CDR2: MNHEY and SVGAGI. CDR3 sequence: CASDAVAGGRDEQFF. The CDR3 DNA reads TGTGCCAGCGATGCGGTAGCGGGGGGGCGCGATGAGCAGTTCTTC.

The V call is TRBV6-5, the J call TRBJ1-1; 7 positions agree with TRBD1. The germline gives CDR1 MNHEY, CDR2 SVGAGI. The CDR3 contains 14 residues. V lost 5 bases, J lost 3 bases, and 6 bases stayed unmatched. Here the CDR3 reads CASSRNRGDTEAFF. The CDR3 nucleotides read TGTGCCAGCAGTCGCAACAGGGGCGACACTGAAGCTTTCTTT.

The sample holds a few counts of this clone. The gene calls are TRBV7-9 and TRBJ1-6; 7 bases are shared with TRBD1. Germline CDR1 is SEHNR and CDR2 is FQNEAQ (reference sequence). The trim removed 6 bases at V and 7 bases at J, leaving 3 bases unmatched. The CDR3 is 13 amino acids. The CDR3 region is CASRIQGNSPLHF. CDR3 nucleotide sequence: TGTGCCAGCAGGATACAGGGGAATTCACCCCTCCACTTT.

CDR3 residues: CASSHQTGTLNEQFF. CDR3 bases: TGCGCCAGCAGCCACCAGACAGGGACCCTCAATGAGCAGTTCTTC. V and J are TRBV4-3 and TRBJ2-1; 7 bases align to TRBD1. This CDR3 is 15 amino acids long. After removal of 3 bases from V and 6 bases from J, the junction contained 8 bases not matched to a gene. The V gene's germline CDR1 is LGHNA and CDR2 YSLEER.

This chain links TRBV12-3 or TRBV12-4 with TRBJ1-2; perhaps TRBD1 as D (6 bases). This CDR3 contains 13 residues. Trimming took 6 bases from V and 8 from J, leaving 16 bases between them. CDR3 in amino acids: CASRPMTGQGYTF. In nucleotides, the CDR3 is TGTGCCAGCAGACCGATGACAGGCCAAGGCTACACCTTC.

This clone has only one observation. The chain employs TRBV28 and TRBJ1-1; tentative D call: TRBD1 (5 bases). Germline V gives CDR1 MDHEN, CDR2 SYDVKM. The V and J ends lost 6 bases and 5 bases respectively, with 16 bases between them. The CDR3 is made up of 14 amino acids. CDR3 residues: CASRRQFAMTEAFF. The CDR3 bases are TGTGCCAGCAGACGACAGTTTGCGATGACTGAAGCTTTCTTT.

The chain carries TRBV5-3 and TRBJ1-5; 8 positions agree with TRBD1. TRBV5-3 carries the ORF label, with uncertain function. The length of the CDR3 is 15 residues. The ends lost 5 bases at V and 2 bases at J; junction bases unmatched: 6. CDR3 nucleotide sequence: TGTGCCAGAAGTTTTGGACAGGGTGGCAATCAGCCCCAGCATTTT. Translation: CARSFGQGGNQPQHF.

The rearrangement links TRBV11-2 to TRBJ2-3; weak D call: TRBD1 (7 bases). V was cut by 0 bases and J by 3 bases, with 22 bases left in between. Germline CDR1 reads SGHAT; CDR2 reads FQNNGV. CDR3 length equals 19 residues. The CDR3 bases are TGTGCCAGCAGCTTAGATGCCCCTGGGTTGGAGGGGGCGACAGATACGCAGTATTTT. Its protein is CASSLDAPGLEGATDTQYF.

The chain links TRBV12-2 to TRBJ2-5; TRBD2 is taken as the D call from the table, unchecked against the DNA. TRBV12-2 is noted as a pseudogene. The CDR3 has 15 amino acids. The chain's CDR3 is CASRSSGGVKETQYF. Here the CDR3 DNA reads TGTGCAAGTCGCTCTAGCGGGGGGGTGAAAGAGACCCAGTACTTC.

The chain couples TRBV7-2 to TRBJ1-6; TRBD1 is a possible D gene (5 bases). Trimming removed 1 base from V and 6 bases from J, with 10 bases in between. Germline CDR1 is SGHTA and CDR2 is FQGNSA. This CDR3 is built from 15 residues. CDR3 nucleotide sequence: TGTGCCAGCAGCTTAGTCGGACATCTTAATTCACCCCTCCACTTT. It yields the protein CASSLVGHLNSPLHF.

This chain's CDR3 is CASSKGAGGYTF. The CDR3 region has the DNA TGTGCCAGCAGTAAAGGGGCAGGTGGCTACACCTTC. The rearrangement uses TRBV6-1 and TRBJ1-2; TRBD1 is a possible D gene (5 bases). Germline V lookup: CDR1 MNHNS, CDR2 SASEGT. Trimming removed 5 bases at V and 7 bases at J, with 11 bases between. The CDR3 loop spans 12 amino acids.

This chain uses TRBV7-2 with TRBJ1-6, with 7 nucleotides matching TRBD1. Germline-derived CDR1 and CDR2 are SGHTA and FQGNSA. The CDR3 length is 14 residues. J lost 10 bases, V lost 5 bases, and 8 bases had no gene match. The CDR3 coding sequence is TGTGCCAGCAGCGTGCAGGGGGAGCGGTCACCCCTCCACTTT. Translation gives CASSVQGERSPLHF.

The V gene is TRBV7-9, the J gene TRBJ1-5; a possible D gene is TRBD1 (5 bases). This CDR3 is built from 15 residues. Germline assignment: CDR1 SEHNR and CDR2 FQNEAQ (reference sequence). V shed 5 bases and J shed 0 bases, with 11 bases lying between them. The CDR3 DNA reads TGTGCCAGCAGCCTGGGGCGGGATAGCAATCAGCCCCAGCATTTT. Protein: CASSLGRDSNQPQHF.

The CDR3 protein is CASSREGRFDTEAFF. The DNA of the CDR3 is TGTGCCAGCAGTCGGGAGGGCCGCTTTGACACTGAAGCTTTCTTT. The chain carries TRBV9 and TRBJ1-1, with D unresolved. V was shortened by 5 bases and J by 3 bases, with 17 bases between the two germline ends. Germline V CDR1 and CDR2: SGDLS, YYNGEE. The CDR3 runs to 15 residues.

This clone was counted between two and nine times. This chain uses TRBV28 with TRBJ1-5; D is possibly TRBD1 (6 bases). Trimming took 2 bases from V and 4 from J, leaving 12 bases between them. Germline V gives CDR1 MDHEN, CDR2 SYDVKM. The CDR3 sequence is 15 residues long. The CDR3 sequence: CASSLTGPWNQPQHF. The CDR3 DNA sequence: TGTGCCAGCAGTTTAACAGGGCCATGGAATCAGCCCCAGCATTTT.

The CDR3 is CASSASGGATEAFF. Written as DNA, the CDR3 is TGTGCCAGCAGCGCTTCAGGGGGCGCGACTGAAGCTTTCTTT. The chain combines TRBV3-1 (or the pseudogene TRBV3-2) with TRBJ1-1, with 8 nucleotides matching TRBD1. The CDR3 has 14 amino acids. J lost 5 bases, V lost 5 bases, and 7 bases had no gene match. From germline, CDR1 is LGHDT and CDR2 YNNKEL (reference sequence).

CDR3 amino acids: CASSYSAGGSLGQYF. DNA for the CDR3: TGTGCCAGCAGTTACTCGGCGGGGGGATCACTAGGGCAGTACTTC. The J gene is TRBJ2-7, the V gene TRBV6-2 or TRBV6-3; 8 positions agree with TRBD2. Germline V lookup: CDR1 MNHEY, CDR2 SVGEGT. V was clipped by 0 bases and J by 9 bases; unmatched bases: 10. The CDR3 has 15 residues.

The V and J genes are TRBV5-1 and TRBJ2-1; TRBD2 matches 8 bases. The CDR3 loop spans 16 amino acids. In germline, CDR1 is SGHRS, CDR2 YFSETQ. The V and J ends lost 0 bases and 2 bases, in that order; junction bases with no gene match: 4. CDR3 in amino acids: CASSLAAGATYNEQFF. CDR3 nucleotides: TGCGCCAGCAGCTTGGCAGCGGGGGCAACCTACAATGAGCAGTTCTTC.

This clone was counted between two and nine times. The rearrangement links TRBV10-3 to TRBJ2-7, with 7 bases that match TRBD2. Per the germline V gene, CDR1 is ENHRY and CDR2 is SYGVKD. The trim removed 6 bases at V and 3 bases at J, leaving 11 bases unmatched. This CDR3 has 15 amino acids. CDR3 bases: TGTGCCATCAGACGCGGGACTATCTACGTCTACGAGCAGTACTTC. Protein sequence: CAIRRGTIYVYEQYF.